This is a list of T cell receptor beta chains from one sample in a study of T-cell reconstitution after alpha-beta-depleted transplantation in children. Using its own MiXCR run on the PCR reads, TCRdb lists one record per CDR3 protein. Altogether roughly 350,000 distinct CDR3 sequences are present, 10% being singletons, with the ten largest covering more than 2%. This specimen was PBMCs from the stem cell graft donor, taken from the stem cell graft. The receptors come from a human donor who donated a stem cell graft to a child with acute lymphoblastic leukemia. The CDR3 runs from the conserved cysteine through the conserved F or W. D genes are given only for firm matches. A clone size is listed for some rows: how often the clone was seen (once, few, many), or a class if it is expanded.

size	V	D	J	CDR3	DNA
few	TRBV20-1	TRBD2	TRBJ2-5	CSAQPAAVLALQETQYF	TGCAGTGCCCAACCTGCGGCGGTACTAGCGTTACAAGAGACCCAGTACTTC
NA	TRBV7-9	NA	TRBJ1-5	CASSLGASNQPQHF	TGTGCCAGCAGCTTGGGGGCCTCGAATCAGCCCCAGCATTTT
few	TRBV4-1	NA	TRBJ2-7	CASSQPGGPSYEQYF	TGCGCCAGCAGCCAGCCGGGCGGGCCATCCTACGAGCAGTACTTC
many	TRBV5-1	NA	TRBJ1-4	CASSLANEKLFF	TGCGCCAGCAGCTTGGCTAATGAAAAACTGTTTTTT
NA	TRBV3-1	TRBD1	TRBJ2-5	CASSQDPDRSKTQYF	TGTGCCAGCAGCCAAGATCCGGACAGGTCGAAGACCCAGTACTTC
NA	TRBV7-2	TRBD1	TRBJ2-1	CASSSRTARDRADEQFF	TGTGCCAGCAGCTCCAGGACCGCCCGGGACAGGGCCGATGAGCAGTTCTTC
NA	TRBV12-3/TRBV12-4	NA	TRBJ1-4	CASSLRGENEKLFF	TGTGCCAGCAGTTTACGGGGTGAGAATGAAAAACTGTTTTTT
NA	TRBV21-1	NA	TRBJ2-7	CAVQDPYEQYF	TGTGCCGTCCAGGACCCCTACGAGCAGTACTTC
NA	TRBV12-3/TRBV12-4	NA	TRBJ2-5	CASSKDGPEDF	TGTGCCAGCAGTAAGGACGGCCCAGAGGACTTC
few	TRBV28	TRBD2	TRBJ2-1	CASSFGLAGGYNEQFF	TGTGCCAGCAGTTTCGGACTAGCGGGAGGCTACAATGAGCAGTTCTTC
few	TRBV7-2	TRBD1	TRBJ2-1	CASSLARGHNEQFF	TGTGCCAGCAGCTTAGCCAGGGGGCACAATGAGCAGTTCTTC
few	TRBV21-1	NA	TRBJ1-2	CASSKRATWDRLYGYTF	TGTGCCAGCAGCAAACGGGCGACGTGGGACAGGCTCTATGGCTACACCTTC
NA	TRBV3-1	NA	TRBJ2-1	CASSQVTEQEQFF	TGTGCCAGCAGCCAAGTGACCGAACAAGAGCAGTTCTTC
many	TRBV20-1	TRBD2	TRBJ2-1	CSAHPSGAYNEQFF	TGCAGTGCCCACCCTAGCGGGGCTTACAATGAGCAGTTCTTC
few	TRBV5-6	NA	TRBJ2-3	CASSLIDTQYF	TGTGCCAGCAGCTTGATCGATACGCAGTATTTT
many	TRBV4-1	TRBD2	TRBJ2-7	CASSQEGTSGAYEQYF	TGCGCCAGCAGCCAGGAGGGGACTAGCGGAGCCTACGAGCAGTACTTC
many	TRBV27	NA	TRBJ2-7	CASSLGPTETYEQYF	TGTGCCAGCAGTTTAGGGCCTACTGAAACCTACGAGCAGTACTTC
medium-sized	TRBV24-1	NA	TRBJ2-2	CATSDLDTGELFF	TGTGCCACCAGTGACTTGGACACCGGGGAGCTGTTTTTT
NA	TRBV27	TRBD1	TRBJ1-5	CASSSLRGPTVQPQHF	TGTGCCAGCAGTTCCCTCAGGGGGCCGACTGTACAGCCCCAGCATTTT
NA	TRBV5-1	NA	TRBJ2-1	CASSLFGSSYNEQFF	TGCGCCAGCAGCTTGTTCGGGTCCTCCTACAATGAGCAGTTCTTC
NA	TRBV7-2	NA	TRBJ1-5	CASSLSGVSNQPQHF	TGTGCCAGCAGCTTATCGGGGGTTAGCAATCAGCCCCAGCATTTT
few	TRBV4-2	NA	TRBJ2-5	CASSPRPWSQTGSTQETQYF	TGTGCCAGCAGCCCAAGGCCTTGGAGCCAGACAGGTTCGACCCAAGAGACCCAGTACTTC
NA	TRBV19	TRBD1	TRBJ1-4	CASSLQGRKLFF	TGTGCCAGTAGTCTACAGGGGAGAAAACTGTTTTTT
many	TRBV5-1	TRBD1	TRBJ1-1	CASSPRTGLNTEAFF	TGCGCCAGCAGCCCGAGGACAGGGTTGAACACTGAAGCTTTCTTT
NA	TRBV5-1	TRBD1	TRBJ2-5	CASSWGTGQETQYF	TGCGCCAGCAGCTGGGGGACAGGCCAAGAGACCCAGTACTTC
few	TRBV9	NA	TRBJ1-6	CASSRWTVDNSPLHF	TGTGCCAGCAGTAGATGGACGGTTGATAATTCACCCCTCCACTTT
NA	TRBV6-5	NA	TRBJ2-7	CASSFASLWDEQYF	TGTGCCAGCAGTTTCGCATCCCTTTGGGACGAGCAGTACTTC
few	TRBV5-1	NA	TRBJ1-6	CASSVGQQINSPLHF	TGCGCCAGCAGCGTAGGACAGCAAATTAATTCACCCCTCCACTTT
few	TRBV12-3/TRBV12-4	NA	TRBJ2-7	CASSPFLGAEQYF	TGTGCCAGCAGTCCCTTCCTCGGGGCCGAGCAGTACTTC
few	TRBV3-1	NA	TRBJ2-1	CASSQGLPAYLNEQFF	TGTGCCAGCAGCCAAGGCCTCCCAGCCTACTTGAATGAGCAGTTCTTC
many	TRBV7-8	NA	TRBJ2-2	CASSLVSNTGELFF	TGTGCCAGCAGCTTAGTCTCAAACACCGGGGAGCTGTTTTTT
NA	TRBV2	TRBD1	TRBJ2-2	CASLKQGVNTGELFF	TGTGCCAGCCTTAAACAGGGGGTTAACACCGGGGAGCTGTTTTTT
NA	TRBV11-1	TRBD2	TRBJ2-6	CASSSPGLAGRYSGANVLTF	TGTGCCAGCAGCTCACCGGGACTAGCGGGACGTTACTCTGGGGCCAACGTCCTGACTTTC
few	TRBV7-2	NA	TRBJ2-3	CASSFKGISGTDTQYF	TGTGCCAGCAGCTTTAAAGGGATTTCGGGCACAGATACGCAGTATTTT
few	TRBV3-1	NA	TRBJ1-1	CASSQNVNTEAFF	TGTGCCAGCAGCCAAAATGTGAACACTGAAGCTTTCTTT
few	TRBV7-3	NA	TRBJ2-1	CASYWWGRRNEQFF	TGTGCCAGCTATTGGTGGGGCCGAAGGAATGAGCAGTTCTTC
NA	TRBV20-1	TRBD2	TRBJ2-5	CSARPLSGRRETQYF	TGCAGTGCGCGGCCCCTTAGCGGGAGGCGAGAGACCCAGTACTTC
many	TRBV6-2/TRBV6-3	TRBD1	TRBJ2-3	CASSSPGQGALDTQYF	TGTGCCAGCAGTTCTCCGGGACAGGGGGCCTTAGATACGCAGTATTTT
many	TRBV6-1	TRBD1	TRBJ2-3	CASSPGGSSTDTQYF	TGTGCCAGCAGTCCAGGGGGAAGTAGCACAGATACGCAGTATTTT
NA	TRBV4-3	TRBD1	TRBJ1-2	CASSQDLPGTGSSYGYTF	TGCGCCAGCAGCCAAGATTTGCCCGGGACAGGCTCTTCCTATGGCTACACCTTC
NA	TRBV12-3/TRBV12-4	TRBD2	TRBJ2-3	CASRARRTSPQGADTQYF	TGTGCCAGCAGGGCTAGACGGACTAGCCCCCAGGGTGCAGATACGCAGTATTTT
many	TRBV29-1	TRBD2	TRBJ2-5	CSVEIVAGARETQYF	TGCAGCGTCGAAATCGTAGCGGGAGCGAGAGAGACCCAGTACTTC
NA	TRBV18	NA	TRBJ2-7	CASSPPDTNTYEQYF	TGTGCCAGCTCACCACCTGACACCAACACCTACGAGCAGTACTTC
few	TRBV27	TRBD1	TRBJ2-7	CASSLLPGGKSYEQYF	TGTGCCAGCAGTTTATTGCCAGGGGGCAAATCCTACGAGCAGTACTTC
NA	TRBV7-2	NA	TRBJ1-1	CASSPIPRGTEAFF	TGTGCCAGCAGCCCCATCCCCAGGGGCACTGAAGCTTTCTTT